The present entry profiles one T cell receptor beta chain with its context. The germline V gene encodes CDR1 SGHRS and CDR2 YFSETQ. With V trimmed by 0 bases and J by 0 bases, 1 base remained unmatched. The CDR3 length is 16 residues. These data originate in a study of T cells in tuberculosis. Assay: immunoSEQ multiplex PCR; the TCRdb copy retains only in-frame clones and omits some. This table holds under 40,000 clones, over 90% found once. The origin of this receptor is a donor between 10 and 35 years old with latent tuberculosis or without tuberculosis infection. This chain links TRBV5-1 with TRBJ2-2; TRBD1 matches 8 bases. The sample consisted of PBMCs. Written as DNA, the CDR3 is TGCGCCAGCAGCTTGGAGACAGGGGCGAACACCGGGGAGCTGTTTTTT. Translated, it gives CASSLETGANTGELFF. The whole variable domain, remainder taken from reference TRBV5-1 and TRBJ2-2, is KAGVTQTPRYLIKTRGQQVTLSCSPISGHRSVSWYQQTPGQGLQFLFEYFSETQRNKGNFPGRFSGRQFSNSRSEMNVSTLELGDSALYLCASSLETGANTGELFFGEGSRLTVL.